The rows below give T cell receptor beta chains drawn from one sample of a study of beta chain features in type 1 diabetes. Sequencing used immunoSEQ multiplex PCR; TCRdb keeps in-frame clones, though not all of them. The data hold 900,000 or so clones, with 17% observed a single time. Sequencing was done on a sample of naive CD4+ T cells from blood. The source is a woman under 30 in good health. Each CDR3 is given with its conserved first and last residue. A D gene is named only where the DNA matches it firmly. Rows may omit the clone size; those that give it use once, few, many or a size class.

v_call: TRBV29-1; j_call: TRBJ2-1; clone_size: few; d_call: NA; cdr3_aa: CSVEVTGLYNEQFF; cdr3_nt: TGCAGCGTTGAAGTTACGGGACTTTACAATGAGCAGTTCTTC
v_call: TRBV6-5; j_call: TRBJ1-1; clone_size: NA; d_call: NA; cdr3_aa: CASSVLHVNTEAFF; cdr3_nt: TGTGCCAGCAGTGTGCTTCACGTGAACACTGAAGCTTTCTTT
v_call: TRBV7-9; j_call: TRBJ1-3; clone_size: NA; d_call: TRBD1; cdr3_aa: CASSPPKGASVRGNTIYF; cdr3_nt: TGTGCCAGCAGCCCCCCGAAGGGGGCTTCTGTCCGCGGAAACACCATATATTTT
v_call: TRBV5-4; j_call: TRBJ2-5; clone_size: once; d_call: NA; cdr3_aa: CASSFQLVQETQYF; cdr3_nt: TGTGCCAGCAGCTTTCAGCTGGTCCAAGAGACCCAGTACTTC
v_call: TRBV5-1; j_call: TRBJ2-2; clone_size: NA; d_call: NA; cdr3_aa: CASSLGQTFGELFF; cdr3_nt: TGCGCCAGCAGTTTAGGACAGACGTTTGGGGAGCTGTTTTTT
v_call: TRBV6-8; j_call: TRBJ1-1; clone_size: NA; d_call: NA; cdr3_aa: CASSYPGTKKSHTEAFF; cdr3_nt: TGTGCCAGCAGTTACCCGGGGACAAAGAAGTCTCACACTGAAGCTTTCTTT
v_call: TRBV7-9; j_call: TRBJ2-7; clone_size: NA; d_call: NA; cdr3_aa: CASSLSSQGGEQYF; cdr3_nt: TGTGCCAGCAGCTTAAGTTCGCAGGGGGGCGAGCAGTACTTC
v_call: TRBV7-9; j_call: TRBJ2-1; clone_size: NA; d_call: TRBD2; cdr3_aa: CASSEGLAGLNEQFF; cdr3_nt: TGTGCCAGCAGCGAGGGGCTAGCGGGGCTCAATGAGCAGTTCTTC
v_call: TRBV7-2; j_call: TRBJ2-1; clone_size: NA; d_call: TRBD2; cdr3_aa: CASSPNMGGVYEQFF; cdr3_nt: TGTGCCAGCAGCCCAAATATGGGGGGGGTCTATGAGCAGTTCTTC
v_call: TRBV7-9; j_call: TRBJ2-1; clone_size: few; d_call: TRBD2; cdr3_aa: CASSTGLVTNEQFF; cdr3_nt: TGTGCCAGCAGCACGGGACTAGTTACCAATGAGCAGTTCTTC
v_call: TRBV7-3; j_call: TRBJ1-2; clone_size: NA; d_call: TRBD1; cdr3_aa: CASSPLVGRQGRYGYTF; cdr3_nt: TGTGCCAGCAGCCCCCTAGTGGGGCGACAGGGAAGATATGGCTACACCTTC